This is a list of T cell receptor beta chains from one sample in a study of blood T cells in healthy people across ages. TCRdb used MiXCR to reprocess the 5' RACE reads, holding one entry per CDR3 protein. The data contain about 290,000 distinct CDR3 sequences, roughly a quarter of them singletons. Sample: blood. These receptors were obtained from a woman in her 70s in good health. The CDR3 runs from the conserved cysteine through the conserved F or W. The order of the fields is V gene, J gene, clone size, D gene, CDR3 DNA, CDR3 protein. The D gene is left open where the match is weak. The size field is filled for only some rows; it gives once, few, many or a size class.

v_gene: TRBV14; j_gene: TRBJ2-5; abundance: -; d_gene: -; CDR3nt: TGTGCCAGCAGCCAGATGGCACAAGAGACCCAGTACTTC; CDR3aa: CASSQMAQETQYF
v_gene: TRBV2; j_gene: TRBJ2-2; abundance: few; d_gene: -; CDR3nt: TGTGCCAGCAGTGCCTACGTCGCCGGGGAGCTGTTTTTT; CDR3aa: CASSAYVAGELFF
v_gene: TRBV7-2; j_gene: TRBJ2-1; abundance: many; d_gene: -; CDR3nt: TGTGCCAGCAGCTTAGACATATTGGGAGCGTCCGAGCAGTTCTTC; CDR3aa: CASSLDILGASEQFF
v_gene: TRBV5-6; j_gene: TRBJ2-2; abundance: few; d_gene: TRBD2; CDR3nt: TGTGCCAGCAGCAAGGTGGGACTAGGAGCATCGGGGGAGCTGTTTTTT; CDR3aa: CASSKVGLGASGELFF
v_gene: TRBV20-1; j_gene: TRBJ2-7; abundance: -; d_gene: -; CDR3nt: TGCTGTGCTGTGACGGGGAATGCCGACTACGAGCAGTACTTC; CDR3aa: CCAVTGNADYEQYF
v_gene: TRBV7-3; j_gene: TRBJ2-5; abundance: -; d_gene: -; CDR3nt: TGTGCCAGCAGCTTAACTTTGTCAGAGACCCAGTACTTC; CDR3aa: CASSLTLSETQYF
v_gene: TRBV28; j_gene: TRBJ1-4; abundance: -; d_gene: -; CDR3nt: TGTGCCACCAACTTAGCGTCAAATAATGAAAAACTGTTTTTT; CDR3aa: CATNLASNNEKLFF
v_gene: TRBV24-1; j_gene: TRBJ2-1; abundance: few; d_gene: -; CDR3nt: TGTGCCACCAGTTATGATTATGGTGAGCAGTTCTTC; CDR3aa: CATSYDYGEQFF
v_gene: TRBV14; j_gene: TRBJ1-1; abundance: few; d_gene: -; CDR3nt: TGTGCCAGCAGCCAAGATTACTACACTGAAGCTTTCTTT; CDR3aa: CASSQDYYTEAFF
v_gene: TRBV28; j_gene: TRBJ2-6; abundance: few; d_gene: -; CDR3nt: TGTGCCAGCAGCTCACCCCGGGGGACTGGGGCCAACGTCCTGACTTTC; CDR3aa: CASSSPRGTGANVLTF
v_gene: TRBV4-1; j_gene: TRBJ1-5; abundance: few; d_gene: -; CDR3nt: TGCGCCAGCAGCCCTTCAATAGGCCAGCCCCAGCATTTT; CDR3aa: CASSPSIGQPQHF
v_gene: TRBV28; j_gene: TRBJ2-2; abundance: -; d_gene: TRBD1; CDR3nt: TGTGCCAGCTCCTCAGGGGGTCGAGGGACCGGGGAGCTGTTTTTT; CDR3aa: CASSSGGRGTGELFF
v_gene: TRBV7-2; j_gene: TRBJ2-1; abundance: -; d_gene: TRBD1; CDR3nt: TGTGCCAGCAGCTCCGACAGGGAAGTGTACAATGAGCAGTTCTTC; CDR3aa: CASSSDREVYNEQFF
v_gene: TRBV7-9; j_gene: TRBJ1-4; abundance: few; d_gene: -; CDR3nt: TGTGCCAGCAGCTTAGCTGGGGGAGGTGGAAAACTGTTTTTT; CDR3aa: CASSLAGGGGKLFF
v_gene: TRBV15; j_gene: TRBJ2-7; abundance: few; d_gene: TRBD2; CDR3nt: TGTGCCACCGGTGGCGGGAGACCCATCTACGAGCAGTACTTC; CDR3aa: CATGGGRPIYEQYF
v_gene: TRBV10-2; j_gene: TRBJ2-1; abundance: -; d_gene: TRBD2; CDR3nt: TGCGCCAGCAGTGACCGGGGATCTCTAGCGGGTGGCCACAATGAGCAGTTCTTC; CDR3aa: CASSDRGSLAGGHNEQFF
v_gene: TRBV5-5; j_gene: TRBJ1-2; abundance: few; d_gene: TRBD1; CDR3nt: TGTGCCAGCACCGGACAGGGAGGATGGGGCTACACCTTC; CDR3aa: CASTGQGGWGYTF
v_gene: TRBV7-2; j_gene: TRBJ2-3; abundance: few; d_gene: -; CDR3nt: TGTGCCAGCAGCTTAAAGGGGGTCACAGATACGCAGTATTTT; CDR3aa: CASSLKGVTDTQYF
v_gene: TRBV7-2; j_gene: TRBJ2-4; abundance: -; d_gene: -; CDR3nt: TGTGCCAGCAGCTACCCGGATGACGCCAAAAACATTCAGTACTTC; CDR3aa: CASSYPDDAKNIQYF
v_gene: TRBV7-2; j_gene: TRBJ2-6; abundance: -; d_gene: -; CDR3nt: TGTGCCAGCAGCTTGGGCGGACCGACGGTTCCTGGGGCCAACGTCCTGACTTTC; CDR3aa: CASSLGGPTVPGANVLTF
v_gene: TRBV28; j_gene: TRBJ1-3; abundance: few; d_gene: -; CDR3nt: TGTGCCAGCAGTTTAGGAGGAGGAAACACCATATATTTT; CDR3aa: CASSLGGGNTIYF
v_gene: TRBV12-3/TRBV12-4; j_gene: TRBJ2-4; abundance: few; d_gene: -; CDR3nt: TGTGCCAGCAGTTTAGGTAGGCAGGGGCGCATAGGCCGGACCAAAAACATTCAGTACTTC; CDR3aa: CASSLGRQGRIGRTKNIQYF
v_gene: TRBV12-3/TRBV12-4; j_gene: TRBJ2-1; abundance: -; d_gene: TRBD2; CDR3nt: TGTGCCACCCAAGGCGGGAGGTTCTACAATGAGCAGTTCTTC; CDR3aa: CATQGGRFYNEQFF
v_gene: TRBV28; j_gene: TRBJ1-6; abundance: many; d_gene: -; CDR3nt: TGTGCCAGCAATTGGAGCGGACGACTTAGCTCCTATAATTCACCCCTCCACTTT; CDR3aa: CASNWSGRLSSYNSPLHF
v_gene: TRBV27; j_gene: TRBJ1-2; abundance: -; d_gene: -; CDR3nt: TGTGCCAGCAGTTTCGGTAGGGGCCTTATTAACTATGGCTACACCTTC; CDR3aa: CASSFGRGLINYGYTF
v_gene: TRBV20-1; j_gene: TRBJ2-5; abundance: -; d_gene: TRBD2; CDR3nt: TGCAGTGCTGGGAGAGGACTAGTCCAAGAGACCCAGTACTTC; CDR3aa: CSAGRGLVQETQYF
v_gene: TRBV20-1; j_gene: TRBJ2-5; abundance: -; d_gene: -; CDR3nt: TGCAGTGCTAGAGATATAGCGGTCCAAGAGACCCAGTACTTC; CDR3aa: CSARDIAVQETQYF
v_gene: TRBV11-2; j_gene: TRBJ2-4; abundance: -; d_gene: -; CDR3nt: TGTGCCTGCAGCCCGTACAGTATACAGCCAAAAGGCATTCAGTACTTC; CDR3aa: CACSPYSIQPKGIQYF
v_gene: TRBV18; j_gene: TRBJ1-4; abundance: -; d_gene: TRBD1; CDR3nt: TGTGCCAGCTCACTTCGGACAGGCCAGAATGAAAAACTGTTTTTT; CDR3aa: CASSLRTGQNEKLFF
v_gene: TRBV7-9; j_gene: TRBJ2-3; abundance: -; d_gene: -; CDR3nt: TGTGCCAGCAGCTTGGGGGCCTTGGGAGATACGCAGTATTTT; CDR3aa: CASSLGALGDTQYF
v_gene: TRBV29-1; j_gene: TRBJ1-1; abundance: -; d_gene: TRBD1; CDR3nt: TGCAGCGTAACTGGACAGGGCTGGAACACTGAAGCTTTCTTT; CDR3aa: CSVTGQGWNTEAFF
v_gene: TRBV20-1; j_gene: TRBJ2-5; abundance: -; d_gene: -; CDR3nt: TGCAGTGCTAGAGATACGGAGTGGATAGAGACCCAGTACTTC; CDR3aa: CSARDTEWIETQYF
v_gene: TRBV6-1; j_gene: TRBJ1-5; abundance: few; d_gene: TRBD1; CDR3nt: TGTGCCAGCAGTGGACAGGGGGGGTATCAGCCCCAGCATTTT; CDR3aa: CASSGQGGYQPQHF
v_gene: TRBV6-6; j_gene: TRBJ2-7; abundance: -; d_gene: TRBD1; CDR3nt: TGTGCCAGCAGTTACTTGGGACAGGCGAGCTCCTGCGAGCAGTACTTC; CDR3aa: CASSYLGQASSCEQYF
v_gene: TRBV5-1; j_gene: TRBJ2-7; abundance: -; d_gene: -; CDR3nt: TGCGCCAGCAGCTCCCTACAGGGTGGCTCCTACGAGCAGTACTTC; CDR3aa: CASSSLQGGSYEQYF
v_gene: TRBV28; j_gene: TRBJ2-5; abundance: few; d_gene: -; CDR3nt: TGTGCCAGCAGCGGGTTCACTGGCCAAGAGACCCAGTACTTC; CDR3aa: CASSGFTGQETQYF
v_gene: TRBV6-5; j_gene: TRBJ2-7; abundance: -; d_gene: -; CDR3nt: TGTGCCAGCACCGGTTATACACCCTACGAGCAGTACTTC; CDR3aa: CASTGYTPYEQYF
v_gene: TRBV5-1; j_gene: TRBJ2-1; abundance: -; d_gene: TRBD2; CDR3nt: TGCGCCAGCAGCTCGGGACTAGCGGGCCGACCAATGGACAATGAGCAGTTCTTC; CDR3aa: CASSSGLAGRPMDNEQFF
v_gene: TRBV28; j_gene: TRBJ2-5; abundance: -; d_gene: -; CDR3nt: TGTGCCAGCAGTTTACCTTCAGAGACCCAGTACTTC; CDR3aa: CASSLPSETQYF
v_gene: TRBV12-3/TRBV12-4; j_gene: TRBJ1-3; abundance: few; d_gene: -; CDR3nt: TGTACCAGCAGTTTTCGGTTAAACACCATATATTTT; CDR3aa: CTSSFRLNTIYF
v_gene: TRBV18; j_gene: TRBJ2-1; abundance: few; d_gene: -; CDR3nt: TGTGCCAGCTCACCACCGTTACCGGGCCTAAAGGGCAATGAGCAGTTCTTC; CDR3aa: CASSPPLPGLKGNEQFF
v_gene: TRBV9; j_gene: TRBJ2-5; abundance: many; d_gene: -; CDR3nt: TGTGCCAGCAGCGTTCTAGAACAAGAGACCCAGTACTTC; CDR3aa: CASSVLEQETQYF
v_gene: TRBV27; j_gene: TRBJ1-6; abundance: few; d_gene: -; CDR3nt: TGTGCCAGCAGTCCCTCATACCACCGACGAAATTCACCCCTCCACTTT; CDR3aa: CASSPSYHRRNSPLHF
v_gene: TRBV27; j_gene: TRBJ2-1; abundance: many; d_gene: TRBD1; CDR3nt: TGTGCCAGCAGTTTCCGGGACAGGGGGCACAATGAGCAGTTCTTC; CDR3aa: CASSFRDRGHNEQFF
v_gene: TRBV20-1; j_gene: TRBJ2-7; abundance: few; d_gene: TRBD2; CDR3nt: TGCAGTGCAAAACTAGCGGGAGAAGCCGAGCAGTACTTC; CDR3aa: CSAKLAGEAEQYF
v_gene: TRBV11-3; j_gene: TRBJ1-2; abundance: -; d_gene: -; CDR3nt: TGTGCCAGCAGCCAAACAGAAGTCTATGGCTACACCTTC; CDR3aa: CASSQTEVYGYTF
v_gene: TRBV6-5; j_gene: TRBJ2-6; abundance: -; d_gene: TRBD2; CDR3nt: TGTGCCAGCAGTTACGGGGCACCGGGACTAGGCTCTGGGGCCAACGTCCTGACTTTC; CDR3aa: CASSYGAPGLGSGANVLTF
v_gene: TRBV20-1; j_gene: TRBJ1-2; abundance: -; d_gene: -; CDR3nt: TGCAGTGCCGACGGGGCCCTCTATGGCTACACCTTC; CDR3aa: CSADGALYGYTF
v_gene: TRBV29-1; j_gene: TRBJ2-3; abundance: -; d_gene: -; CDR3nt: TGCAGCGTTGCAGCAGTAAGCACAGATACGCAGTATTTT; CDR3aa: CSVAAVSTDTQYF
v_gene: TRBV4-2; j_gene: TRBJ2-4; abundance: -; d_gene: -; CDR3nt: TGTGCCAGCAGCCAAGAGGGGCAAGACGCCAAATTAGCCAAAAACATTCAGTACTTC; CDR3aa: CASSQEGQDAKLAKNIQYF
v_gene: TRBV20-1; j_gene: TRBJ1-1; abundance: -; d_gene: TRBD1; CDR3nt: TGCAGTGCTAAAGGGGGCGAAGCTTTCTTT; CDR3aa: CSAKGGEAFF
v_gene: TRBV7-2; j_gene: TRBJ1-2; abundance: -; d_gene: -; CDR3nt: TGTGCCAGCAGCTTACAGGGAGAGAGAAATGGCTACACCTTC; CDR3aa: CASSLQGERNGYTF
v_gene: TRBV7-9; j_gene: TRBJ1-4; abundance: few; d_gene: -; CDR3nt: TGTGCCAGCAGCGTGGGGACCGGGACACTGAATGAAAAACTGTTTTTT; CDR3aa: CASSVGTGTLNEKLFF